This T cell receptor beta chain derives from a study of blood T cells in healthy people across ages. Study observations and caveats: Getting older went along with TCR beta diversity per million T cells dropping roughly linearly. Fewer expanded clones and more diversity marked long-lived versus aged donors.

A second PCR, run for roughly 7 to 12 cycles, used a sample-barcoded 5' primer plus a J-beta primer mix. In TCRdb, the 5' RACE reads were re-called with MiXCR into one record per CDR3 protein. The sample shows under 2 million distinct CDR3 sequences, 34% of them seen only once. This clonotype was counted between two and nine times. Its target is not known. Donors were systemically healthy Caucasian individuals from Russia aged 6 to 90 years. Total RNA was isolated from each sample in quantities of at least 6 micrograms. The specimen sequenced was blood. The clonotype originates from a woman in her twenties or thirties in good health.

CDR3 in amino acids: CSAAPGRDEQYF. The CDR3 DNA reads TGCAGTGCTGCCCCCGGGCGGGACGAGCAGTACTTC. The chain employs TRBV20-1 and TRBJ2-7; possibly TRBD2 for D (5 bases). The CDR3 consists of 12 residues. V lost 5 bases to trimming and J lost 5 bases, with 13 bases between them. The germline V gene has CDR1 DFQATT and CDR2 SNEGSKA (reference sequence).